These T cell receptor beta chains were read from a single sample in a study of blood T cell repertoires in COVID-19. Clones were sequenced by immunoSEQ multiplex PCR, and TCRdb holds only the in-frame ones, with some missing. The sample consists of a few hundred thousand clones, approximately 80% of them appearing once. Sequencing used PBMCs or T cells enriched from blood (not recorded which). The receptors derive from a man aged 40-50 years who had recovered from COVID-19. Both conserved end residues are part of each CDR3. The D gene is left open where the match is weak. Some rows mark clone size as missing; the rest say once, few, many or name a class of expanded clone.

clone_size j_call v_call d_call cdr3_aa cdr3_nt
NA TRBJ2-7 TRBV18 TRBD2 CASSSGGSYEQYF TGTGCCAGCTCCTCCGGGGGGTCCTACGAGCAGTACTTC
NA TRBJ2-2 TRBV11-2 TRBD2 CASSSGLAGELFF TGTGCCAGCAGCTCGGGACTAGCTGGGGAGCTGTTTTTT
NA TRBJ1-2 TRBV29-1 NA CSVGSGWQADGYTF TGCAGCGTTGGCTCGGGGTGGCAGGCGGATGGCTACACCTTC
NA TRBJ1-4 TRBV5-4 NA CASSSRAFSEKLFF TGTGCCAGCAGCTCCAGGGCCTTTAGCGAAAAACTGTTTTTT
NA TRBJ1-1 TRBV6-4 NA CASSDSSVGGTEAFF TGTGCCAGCAGTGACTCGAGCGTCGGGGGCACTGAAGCTTTCTTT
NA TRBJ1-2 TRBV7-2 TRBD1 CASSSRQGIGYGYTF TGTGCCAGCAGCTCAAGACAGGGGATTGGGTATGGCTACACCTTC
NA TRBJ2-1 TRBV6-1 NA CASSERGRGNEQFF TGTGCCAGCAGTGAACGGGGGAGGGGGAATGAGCAGTTCTTC
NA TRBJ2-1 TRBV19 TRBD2 CASSIESSGIYNEQFF TGTGCCAGTAGTATAGAGTCTAGCGGAATATACAATGAGCAGTTCTTC
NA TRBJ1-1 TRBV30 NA CAWSVRDPGDGTEAFF TGTGCCTGGAGTGTACGGGACCCGGGGGATGGCACTGAAGCTTTCTTT
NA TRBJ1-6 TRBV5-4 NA CASSLQGGGSPLHF TGTGCCAGCAGCTTGCAGGGAGGAGGGTCACCCCTCCACTTT
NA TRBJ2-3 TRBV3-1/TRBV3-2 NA CASSQYSLTDTQYF TGTGCCAGCAGCCAGTACAGCCTCACAGATACGCAGTATTTT
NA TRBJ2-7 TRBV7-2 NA CASSSRVVTYEQYF TGTGCCAGCAGTTCGAGGGTTGTAACCTACGAGCAGTACTTC
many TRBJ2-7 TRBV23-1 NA CASSQHYEQYF TGCGCCAGCAGTCAACACTACGAGCAGTACTTC
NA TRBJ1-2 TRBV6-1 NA CASSEGRQTF TGTGCCAGCAGTGAAGGTAGACAGACCTTC
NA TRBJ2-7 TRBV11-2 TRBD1 CASSRAGQGSYEQYF TGTGCCAGCAGCCGGGCGGGACAGGGATCCTACGAGCAGTACTTC
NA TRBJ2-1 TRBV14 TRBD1 CASSQDRQGIQFF TGTGCCAGCAGCCAAGATCGACAGGGAATCCAGTTCTTC
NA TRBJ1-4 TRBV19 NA CASSIRTVSNNEKLFF TGTGCCAGTAGTATTCGGACAGTTAGTAATAATGAAAAACTGTTTTTT
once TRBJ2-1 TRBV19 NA CASSLSRGEQFF TGTGCCAGTAGTTTAAGCCGCGGGGAGCAGTTCTTC
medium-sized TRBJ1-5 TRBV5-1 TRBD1 CASRRGTANNQPQHF TGCGCCAGCAGACGAGGGACAGCCAACAATCAGCCCCAGCATTTT
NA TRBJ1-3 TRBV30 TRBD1 CAWGPHDNQGENTIYF TGTGCCTGGGGGCCTCACGATAATCAGGGGGAAAACACCATATATTTT
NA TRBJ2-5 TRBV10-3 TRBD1 CAISGIGQGSGETQYF TGTGCCATCAGTGGCATTGGACAGGGTAGTGGGGAGACCCAGTACTTC
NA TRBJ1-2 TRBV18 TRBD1 CASSPGQGAYGYTF TGTGCCAGCTCACCGGGACAGGGGGCCTATGGCTACACCTTC
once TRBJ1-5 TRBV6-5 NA CASSYTTGKGQPQHF TGTGCCAGCAGTTATACTACAGGGAAGGGACAGCCCCAGCATTTT
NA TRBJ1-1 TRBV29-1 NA CSARGQRNTEAFF TGCAGCGCCAGGGGACAAAGAAACACTGAAGCTTTCTTT
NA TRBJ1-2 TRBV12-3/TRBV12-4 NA CASSTGFYGYTF TGTGCCAGCAGTACGGGATTCTATGGCTACACCTTC
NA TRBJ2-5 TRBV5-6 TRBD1 CASSHRGAGFEETQYF TGTGCCAGCAGCCACAGGGGGGCGGGGTTCGAAGAGACCCAGTACTTC
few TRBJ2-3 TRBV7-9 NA CASSPLFAIITDTQYF TGTGCCAGCAGCCCTCTTTTTGCTATAATCACAGATACGCAGTATTTT